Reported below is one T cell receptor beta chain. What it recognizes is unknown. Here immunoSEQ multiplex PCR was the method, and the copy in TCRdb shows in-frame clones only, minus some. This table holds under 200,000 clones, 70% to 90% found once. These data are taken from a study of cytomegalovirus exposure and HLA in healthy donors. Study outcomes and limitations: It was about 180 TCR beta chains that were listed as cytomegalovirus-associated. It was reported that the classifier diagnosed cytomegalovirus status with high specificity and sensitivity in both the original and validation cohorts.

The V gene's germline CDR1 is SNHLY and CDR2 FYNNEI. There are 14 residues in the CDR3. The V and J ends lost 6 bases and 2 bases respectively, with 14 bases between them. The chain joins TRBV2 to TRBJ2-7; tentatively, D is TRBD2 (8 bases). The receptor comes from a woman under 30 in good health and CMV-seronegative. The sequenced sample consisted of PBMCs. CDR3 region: CASRVAGQTYEQYF. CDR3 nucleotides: TGTGCCAGCAGGGTAGCGGGACAGACCTACGAGCAGTACTTC.